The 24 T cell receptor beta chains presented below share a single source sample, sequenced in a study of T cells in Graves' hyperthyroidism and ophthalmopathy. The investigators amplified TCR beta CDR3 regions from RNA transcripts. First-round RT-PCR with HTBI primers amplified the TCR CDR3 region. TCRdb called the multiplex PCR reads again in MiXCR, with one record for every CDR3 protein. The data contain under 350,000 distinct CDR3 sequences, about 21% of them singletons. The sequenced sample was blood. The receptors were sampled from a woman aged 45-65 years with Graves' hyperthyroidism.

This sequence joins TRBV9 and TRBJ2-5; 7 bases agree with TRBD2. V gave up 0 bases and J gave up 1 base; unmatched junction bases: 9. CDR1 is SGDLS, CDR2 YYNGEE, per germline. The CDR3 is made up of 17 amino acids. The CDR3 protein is CASSVALGGVGQETQYF. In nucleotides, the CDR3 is TGTGCCAGCAGCGTAGCTTTGGGGGGGGTGGGCCAAGAGACCCAGTACTTC.

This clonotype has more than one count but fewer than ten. CDR3 coding DNA: TGTGCCAGTAGAACACAGGGCGACTATGGCTACACCTTC. Translation: CASRTQGDYGYTF. The chain couples TRBV19 to TRBJ1-2; D perhaps matches TRBD1 (6 bases). Germline V gene sequence: CDR1 LNHDA, CDR2 SQIVND (reference sequence). The CDR3 runs to 13 residues. V lost 6 bases to trimming and J lost 3 bases, with 11 bases between them.

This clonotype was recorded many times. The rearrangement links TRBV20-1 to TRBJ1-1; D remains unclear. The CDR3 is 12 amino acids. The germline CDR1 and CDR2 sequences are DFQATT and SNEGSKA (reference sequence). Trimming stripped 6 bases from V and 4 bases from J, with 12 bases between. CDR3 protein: CSANGDRTEAFF. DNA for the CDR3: TGCAGTGCCAATGGGGATCGCACTGAAGCTTTCTTT.

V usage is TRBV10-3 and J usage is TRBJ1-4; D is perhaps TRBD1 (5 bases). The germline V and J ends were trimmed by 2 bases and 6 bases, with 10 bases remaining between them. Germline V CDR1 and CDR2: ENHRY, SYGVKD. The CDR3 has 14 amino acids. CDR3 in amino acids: CAISEGAAYEKLFF. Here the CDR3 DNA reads TGTGCCATCAGTGAGGGGGCGGCTTATGAAAAACTGTTTTTT.

The CDR3 loop is CASSPRWTGGGTGELFF. In DNA form, the CDR3 reads TGTGCCAGCAGCCCCCGCTGGACAGGGGGTGGGACCGGGGAGCTGTTTTTT. The chain carries TRBV5-5 and TRBJ2-2; the match to TRBD1 covers 10 bases. This CDR3 spans 17 amino acids. Germline lookup yields CDR1 SGHKS and CDR2 YYEKEE (reference sequence). Trimming cost V 4 bases and J 5 bases; bases outside gene matches: 11.

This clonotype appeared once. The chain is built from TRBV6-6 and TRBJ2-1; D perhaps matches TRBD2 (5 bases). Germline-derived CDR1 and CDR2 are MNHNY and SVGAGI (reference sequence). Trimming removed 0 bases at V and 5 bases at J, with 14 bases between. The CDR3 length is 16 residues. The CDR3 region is CASSYSLGEGHNEQFF. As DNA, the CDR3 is TGTGCCAGCAGTTACTCACTTGGAGAGGGTCACAATGAGCAGTTCTTC.

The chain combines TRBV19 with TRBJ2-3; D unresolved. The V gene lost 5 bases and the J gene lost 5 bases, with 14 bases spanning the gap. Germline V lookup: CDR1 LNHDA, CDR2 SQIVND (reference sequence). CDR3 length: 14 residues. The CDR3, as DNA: TGTGCCAGTAGTCCCTATGGGCCGGTAGATACGCAGTATTTT. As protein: CASSPYGPVDTQYF. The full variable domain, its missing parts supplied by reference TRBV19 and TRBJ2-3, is DGGITQSPKYLFRKEGQNVTLSCEQNLNHDAMYWYRQDPGQGLRLIYYSQIVNDFQKGDIAEGYSVSREKKESFPLTVTSAQKNPTAFYLCASSPYGPVDTQYFGPGTRLTVL.

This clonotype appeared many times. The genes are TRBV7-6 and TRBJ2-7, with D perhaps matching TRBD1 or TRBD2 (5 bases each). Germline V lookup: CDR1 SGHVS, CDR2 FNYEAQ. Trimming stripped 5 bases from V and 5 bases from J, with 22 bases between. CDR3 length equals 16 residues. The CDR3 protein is CASSLGTGFVGDEQYF. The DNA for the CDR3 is TGTGCCAGCAGCCTAGGTACAGGTTTCGTCGGGGACGAGCAGTACTTC.

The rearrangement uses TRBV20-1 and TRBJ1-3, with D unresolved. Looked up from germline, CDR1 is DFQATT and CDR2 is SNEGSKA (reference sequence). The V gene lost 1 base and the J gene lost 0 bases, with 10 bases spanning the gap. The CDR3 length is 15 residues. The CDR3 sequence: CSARVGSDSGNTIYF. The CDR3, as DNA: TGCAGTGCTAGAGTGGGCAGCGACTCTGGAAACACCATATATTTT.

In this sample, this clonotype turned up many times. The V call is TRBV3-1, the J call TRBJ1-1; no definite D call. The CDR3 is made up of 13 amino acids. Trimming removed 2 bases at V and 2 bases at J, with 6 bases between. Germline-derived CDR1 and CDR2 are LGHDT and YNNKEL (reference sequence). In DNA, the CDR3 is TGTGCCAGCAGCCAATTTCTAAACACTGAAGCTTTCTTT. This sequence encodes CASSQFLNTEAFF.

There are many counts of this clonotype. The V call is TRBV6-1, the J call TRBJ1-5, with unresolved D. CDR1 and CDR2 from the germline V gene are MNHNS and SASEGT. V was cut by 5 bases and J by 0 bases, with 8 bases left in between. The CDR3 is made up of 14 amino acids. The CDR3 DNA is TGTGCCAGCAGTTTGGAGATTAGCAATCAGCCCCAGCATTTT. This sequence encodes CASSLEISNQPQHF.

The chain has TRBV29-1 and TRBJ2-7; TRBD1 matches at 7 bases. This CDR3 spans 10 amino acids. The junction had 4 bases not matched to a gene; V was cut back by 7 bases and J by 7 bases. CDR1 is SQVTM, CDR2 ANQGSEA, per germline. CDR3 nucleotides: TGCAGCGCTGCAGGGGGAGAGCAGTACTTC. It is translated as CSAAGGEQYF.

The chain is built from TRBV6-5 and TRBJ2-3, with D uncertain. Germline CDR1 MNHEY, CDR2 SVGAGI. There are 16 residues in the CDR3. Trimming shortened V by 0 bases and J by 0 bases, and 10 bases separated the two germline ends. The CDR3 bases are TGTGCCAGCAGTTACTCGACGTTTCCTAGCACAGATACGCAGTATTTT. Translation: CASSYSTFPSTDTQYF.

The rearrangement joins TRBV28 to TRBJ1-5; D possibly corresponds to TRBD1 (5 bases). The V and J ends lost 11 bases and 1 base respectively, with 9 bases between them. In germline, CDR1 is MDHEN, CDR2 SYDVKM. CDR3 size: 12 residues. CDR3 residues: CAGAESNQPQHF. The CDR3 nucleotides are TGTGCCGGGGCGGAAAGCAATCAGCCCCAGCATTTT.

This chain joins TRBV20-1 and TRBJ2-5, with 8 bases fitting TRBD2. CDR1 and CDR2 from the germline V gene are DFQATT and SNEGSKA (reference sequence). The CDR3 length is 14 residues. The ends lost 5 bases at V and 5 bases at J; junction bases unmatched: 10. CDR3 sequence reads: CSALPGGAGETQYF. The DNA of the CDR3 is TGCAGTGCTTTACCCGGGGGGGCGGGGGAGACCCAGTACTTC.

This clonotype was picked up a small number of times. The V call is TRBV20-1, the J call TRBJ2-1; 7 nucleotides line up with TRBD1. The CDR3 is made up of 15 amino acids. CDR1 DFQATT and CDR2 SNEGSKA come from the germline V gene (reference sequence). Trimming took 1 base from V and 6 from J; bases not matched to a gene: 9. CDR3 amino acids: CSARVQGISSNEQFF. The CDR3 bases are TGCAGTGCTAGAGTACAGGGGATTTCGTCCAATGAGCAGTTCTTC.

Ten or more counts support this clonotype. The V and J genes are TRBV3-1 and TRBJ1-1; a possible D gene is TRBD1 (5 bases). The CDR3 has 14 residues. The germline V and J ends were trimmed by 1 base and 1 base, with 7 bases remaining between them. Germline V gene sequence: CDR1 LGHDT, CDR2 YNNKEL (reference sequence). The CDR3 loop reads CASSQAGTNTEAFF. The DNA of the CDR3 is TGTGCCAGCAGCCAAGCTGGGACGAACACTGAAGCTTTCTTT.

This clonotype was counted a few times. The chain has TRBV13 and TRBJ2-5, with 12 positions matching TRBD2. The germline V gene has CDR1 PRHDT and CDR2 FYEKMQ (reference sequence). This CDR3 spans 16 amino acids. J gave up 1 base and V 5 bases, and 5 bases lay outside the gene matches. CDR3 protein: CASSPRLAGVQETQYF. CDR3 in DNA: TGTGCCAGCAGCCCCCGACTAGCGGGAGTCCAAGAGACCCAGTACTTC.

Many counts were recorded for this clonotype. CDR3 coding DNA: TGTGCCAGCAGTCCGAGGACAGGGAGTGCCTACGAGCAGTACTTC. Translation: CASSPRTGSAYEQYF. The V call is TRBV12-3 or TRBV12-4, the J call TRBJ2-7; 8 nucleotides line up with TRBD1. The ends lost 5 bases at V and 2 bases at J; junction bases unmatched: 8. The CDR3 contains 15 residues.

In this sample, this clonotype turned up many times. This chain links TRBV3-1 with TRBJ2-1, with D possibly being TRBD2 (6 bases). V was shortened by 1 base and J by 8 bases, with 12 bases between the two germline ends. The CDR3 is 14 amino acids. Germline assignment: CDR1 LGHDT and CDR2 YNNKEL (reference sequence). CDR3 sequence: CASSQGPGVDEQFF. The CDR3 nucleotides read TGTGCCAGCAGCCAAGGCCCGGGAGTCGATGAGCAGTTCTTC.

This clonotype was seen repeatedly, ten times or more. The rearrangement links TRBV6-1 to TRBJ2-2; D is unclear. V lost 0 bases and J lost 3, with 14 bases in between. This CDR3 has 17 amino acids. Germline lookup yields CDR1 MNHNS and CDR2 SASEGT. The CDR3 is CASSEARSATDTGELFF. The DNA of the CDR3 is TGTGCCAGCAGTGAAGCGCGGAGTGCGACGGACACCGGGGAGCTGTTTTTT.

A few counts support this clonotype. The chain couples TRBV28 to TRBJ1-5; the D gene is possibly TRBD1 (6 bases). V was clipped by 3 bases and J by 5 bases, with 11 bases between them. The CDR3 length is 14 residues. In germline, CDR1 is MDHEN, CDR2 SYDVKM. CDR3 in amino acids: CASSFRTAYQPQHF. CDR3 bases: TGTGCCAGCAGTTTCCGGACAGCGTATCAGCCCCAGCATTTT.

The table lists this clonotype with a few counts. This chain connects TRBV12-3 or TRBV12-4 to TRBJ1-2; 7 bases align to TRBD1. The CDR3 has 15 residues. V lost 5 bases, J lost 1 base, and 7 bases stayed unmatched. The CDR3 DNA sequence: TGTGCCAGCAGTACTCCGGGACAGCTTAACTATGGCTACACCTTC. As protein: CASSTPGQLNYGYTF.

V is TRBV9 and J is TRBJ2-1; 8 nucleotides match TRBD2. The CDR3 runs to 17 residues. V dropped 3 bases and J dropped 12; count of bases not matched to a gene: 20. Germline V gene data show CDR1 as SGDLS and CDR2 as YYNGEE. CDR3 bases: TGTGCCAGCAGCGCCCGACCCCCGGGAGGGGCGGGGGGAGGGCAGTTCTTC. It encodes CASSARPPGGAGGGQFF.